This T cell receptor beta chain stems from a study of blood T cell repertoires in COVID-19 (dated by TCRdb to 2019 to 2021). Regarding the research as a whole: Collaborator samples came from the United States, Italy and Spain and covered acute and convalescent phases of COVID-19. A de-identified subject ID, COVID-19 status, age in years and sex were almost always included in the sample metadata. The samples were drawn from two sources: the first 160 participants of the ongoing ImmuneRACE study, and fewer than 1,500 subjects contributed by 6 global collaborators. A freely available public database, intended as a resource for researchers studying the immune response to SARS-CoV-2, is where the repertoires were released. The dataset comprised deeply sampled blood TCRbeta repertoires from subjects exposed to, actively infected with, or recovered from COVID-19. Where HLA class I and class II types were available, the types were taken from metadata supplied by the sample provider, not from assay-based typing. The prospective study material was composed of cDNA or gDNA derived from T cells, B-cell-depleted T cells, or PBMCs.

What the authors observed across the whole study: The amount of clinical and demographic metadata varied by source and participant and was provided uncurated.

Another Seattle source contributed samples from volunteer blood donors who had recovered from COVID-19. The collaborating institutions used their own protocols to collect whole blood in K2EDTA tubes. Collaborator samples were shipped for TCRbeta analysis as frozen whole blood, isolated PBMCs, or DNA extracted from either sample type. On this clone itself: This receptor's antigen is unknown. Per-nucleotide qualities are absent, and no much larger clonotype sits a single base away.

The immunoSEQ Assay, a bias-controlled multiplex PCR, was used to amplify TCRbeta CDR3 regions from genomic DNA. Per the authors' processing: The number of nucleated cells in each sample was estimated by amplification of reference gene primers within the assay. Sequence reads were collapsed and filtered to measure the absolute abundance of every unique TCRbeta CDR3 rearrangement. Productive Simpson clonality was computed per sample as the square root of Simpson's diversity index over productive rearrangements. TCRdb took over this immuneACCESS table, retaining in-frame rearrangements with V and J assigned. Such tables are incomplete; in checked studies, under half of the missing clones stem from an unresolved V gene, and the remainder is unexplained. The DNA gave D and trimming, while V, J and clone size come from that table. The sample yields about 200,000 clones; around nine tenths were counted once. The ten largest clonotypes hold 6.2% of the sample.

This clonotype was obtained from a man between 60 and 75 years old who had recovered from COVID-19. Sequenced: peripheral blood.

The encoded CDR3 is CASSDSQESPLHF. The nucleotides read TGTGCCAGTTCGGACAGCCAGGAGTCACCCCTCCACTTT. Recombination linked TRBV18 to TRBJ1-6; the D gene is perhaps TRBD1, from 6 matching bases. The junction carries 16 bases between V and J, which are trimmed by 9 bases and 10 bases respectively. From the cysteine up to the phenylalanine, the CDR3 has a length of 13 residues. The sequence is cut down to CDR3 DNA, 39 bases in frame from base 1. The CDR1 and CDR2 encoded by the germline V gene are KGHSH and LQKENI.